This TCR beta chain is from a study of Ad26.COV2.S vaccination and SARS-CoV-2 variants. On the study more broadly: Ad26.COV2.S was injected intramuscularly once or twice, 56 days apart.

Treatment of the sample: roughly 20 received Ad26.COV2.S at low or high dose, single or two shots; about 5 received placebo; per-sample allocation not given. Each sample was drawn 63 days after the first injection (of vaccine or placebo). TCRdb's table, derived via immunoSEQ multiplex PCR, lists solely in-frame clones and lacks some. The table includes 380,000 or so clones, more than 85% detected once. A remark on this clone: Its antigen is unidentified.

The study, taken as a whole, reports: For non-spike TCRs, breadth in vaccine recipients resembled that in placebo recipients. Reportedly, spike-specific CD8+ and CD4+ T cell responses achieved substantial breadth once vaccination had taken place. Vaccinees showed greater spike-specific TCR breadth than placebo recipients.

Sequenced here: peripheral blood, sampled in a trial of Ad26.COV2.S vaccine versus placebo. The clonotype was recovered from a person aged 18 to 65 who received the Ad26.COV2.S COVID-19 vaccine or a placebo.

This CDR3 is CSVEWGFGGYTF. In DNA form, the CDR3 reads TGCAGCGTTGAATGGGGGTTTGGAGGCTACACCTTC. The chain has TRBV29-1 and TRBJ1-2; TRBD1 is a possible D gene (5 bases). There are 12 residues in the CDR3. Germline CDR1 is SQVTM and CDR2 is ANQGSEA. V was cut by 2 bases and J by 8 bases, with 12 bases left in between.